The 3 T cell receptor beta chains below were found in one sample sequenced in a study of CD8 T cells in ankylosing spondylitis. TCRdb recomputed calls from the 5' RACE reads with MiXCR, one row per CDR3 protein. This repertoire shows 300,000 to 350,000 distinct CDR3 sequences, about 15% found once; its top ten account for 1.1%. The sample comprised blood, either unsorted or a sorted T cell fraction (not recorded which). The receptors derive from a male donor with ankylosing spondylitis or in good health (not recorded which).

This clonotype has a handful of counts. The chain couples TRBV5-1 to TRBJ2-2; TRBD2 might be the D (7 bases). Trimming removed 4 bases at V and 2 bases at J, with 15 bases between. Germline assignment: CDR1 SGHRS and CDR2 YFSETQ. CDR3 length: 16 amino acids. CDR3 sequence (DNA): TGCGCCAGCAGCCCCGTGGGGGGGGGCAACACCGGGGAGCTGTTTTTT. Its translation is CASSPVGGGNTGELFF.

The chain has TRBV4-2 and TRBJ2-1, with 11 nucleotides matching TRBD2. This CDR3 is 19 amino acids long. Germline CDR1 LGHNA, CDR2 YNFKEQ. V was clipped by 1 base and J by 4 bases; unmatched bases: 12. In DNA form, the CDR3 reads TGTGCCAGCAGCCAAGCGGGGACTAGCGGTCTGACCCAGTACAATGAGCAGTTCTTC. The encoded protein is CASSQAGTSGLTQYNEQFF.

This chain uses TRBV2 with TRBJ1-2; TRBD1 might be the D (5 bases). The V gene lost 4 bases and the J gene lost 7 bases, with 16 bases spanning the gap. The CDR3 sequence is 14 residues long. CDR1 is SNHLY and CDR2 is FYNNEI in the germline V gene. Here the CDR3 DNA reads TGTGCCAGCAGTGGGGACCGAGATATGGGTGGCTACACCTTC. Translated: CASSGDRDMGGYTF.